This paragraph reports one T cell receptor (beta chain). Its antigen is as yet unknown. These data come from a study of PD-L1 blockade in urothelial cancer. Study-level information: The study started patients on atezolizumab at some point between 2013 and 2015, giving 1,200 mg intravenously every 3 weeks. Patients arrived having already received 0 to 3 prior chemotherapy regimens. Per blood sample, T cells had a median of around 140,000.

The time point was: pretreatment peripheral blood. The CDR3 spans 14 residues. CDR1 is GTSNPN and CDR2 is SVGIG in the germline V gene (reference sequence). V gave up 2 bases and J gave up 5 bases; unmatched junction bases: 8. Assay used: immunoSEQ multiplex PCR; TCRdb lists only in-frame clones, some missing. The data hold about 79,000 clones, with around 81% observed a single time. Study-wide results and limits: Pretreatment clonality of the blood TCR repertoire below the median was predictive of superior survival.

The rearrangement links TRBV30 to TRBJ2-5; 7 positions match TRBD1. This receptor was identified in a middle-aged man with urothelial cancer. The sample consisted of PBMCs, taken around atezolizumab (anti-PD-L1) treatment. The CDR3 sequence is CAWSKGAGRETQYF. The CDR3 region has the DNA TGTGCCTGGAGTAAGGGGGCAGGCCGGGAGACCCAGTACTTC.